Listed below are T cell receptor beta chains from one sample, sequenced in a study of shared clonotypes between healthy human individuals. Only in-frame clones appear in the TCRdb table, and some are missing; sequencing was by immunoSEQ multiplex PCR. The sample has about 2.4 million clones; more than 85% are singletons. The source material was naive CD4+ T cells from PBMCs. The receptor set was obtained from a man aged 18-30 years in good health. Some clones in this sample may be carry-over from other donors' samples. CDR3s leave out the opening cysteine and the closing phenylalanine or tryptophan.

>TRBV6-5|TRBJ1-1
ASRRQGGTNTEAF
>TRBV28|TRBJ2-5
ASSGGGQGRQETQY
>TRBV9|TRBJ1-2
ASSAKGQGAWYGYT
>TRBV28|TRBJ1-1
ASSFGGVEGNTEAF
>TRBV2|TRBJ1-2
ASSEDRGNYGYT
>TRBV5-1|TRBJ1-2
ASQTGAASNYGYT
>TRBV28|TRBJ1-4
ASSLKLGEKLF
>TRBV9|TRBJ2-7
ASSADAFSYEQY
>TRBV9|TRBJ1-1
ASSVGTGTEAF
>TRBV15|TRBJ1-4
ATSRGQGEKLF
>TRBV11-2|TRBJ1-2
ATRRPGTAHSGYT
>TRBV29-1|TRBJ2-1
SVANRTSPESEQF
>TRBV18|TRBJ1-1
ASSQGPNTEAF
>TRBV7-9|TRBJ2-2
ASSGTSGRAPGELF
>TRBV5-8|TRBJ2-5
ASSLWLGDKPGETQY
>TRBV7-2|TRBJ2-5
ASSVWDRETQY
>TRBV7-2|TRBJ2-7
ASSLGRASSYEQY
>TRBV19|TRBJ2-7
ASRGTATYEQY
>TRBV28|TRBJ1-6
ASRGRVGSPLH
>TRBV5-6|TRBJ2-5
ASSLTRETQY
>TRBV2|TRBJ2-5
ASNREETQY
>TRBV5-1|TRBJ1-3
ASSPGPSIGNTIY
>TRBV29-1|TRBJ2-3
STTSAARDTQY
>TRBV15|TRBJ2-7
ATSRDRMEQY
>TRBV4-1|TRBJ1-1
ASSPDRTDTEAF
>TRBV28|TRBJ2-5
ASSLLEETQY
>TRBV5-1|TRBJ2-2
ASSPPGTGDTGELF
>TRBV30|TRBJ2-1
AWRGGLAGGFSYNEQF
>TRBV29-1|TRBJ1-3
SVAVDSQPGNTIY
>TRBV30|TRBJ2-1
AWSPGPLNEQF
>TRBV6-4|TRBJ2-7
ASSDQDRVTYEQY
>TRBV27|TRBJ2-5
ASKQAQETQY
>TRBV5-1|TRBJ2-3
ASSLRWGDTQY
>TRBV5-1|TRBJ2-5
ASRGQGASETQY
>TRBV14|TRBJ2-1
ASSPAGLAGHEQF
>TRBV9|TRBJ2-5
ASSEKGGRFWETQY